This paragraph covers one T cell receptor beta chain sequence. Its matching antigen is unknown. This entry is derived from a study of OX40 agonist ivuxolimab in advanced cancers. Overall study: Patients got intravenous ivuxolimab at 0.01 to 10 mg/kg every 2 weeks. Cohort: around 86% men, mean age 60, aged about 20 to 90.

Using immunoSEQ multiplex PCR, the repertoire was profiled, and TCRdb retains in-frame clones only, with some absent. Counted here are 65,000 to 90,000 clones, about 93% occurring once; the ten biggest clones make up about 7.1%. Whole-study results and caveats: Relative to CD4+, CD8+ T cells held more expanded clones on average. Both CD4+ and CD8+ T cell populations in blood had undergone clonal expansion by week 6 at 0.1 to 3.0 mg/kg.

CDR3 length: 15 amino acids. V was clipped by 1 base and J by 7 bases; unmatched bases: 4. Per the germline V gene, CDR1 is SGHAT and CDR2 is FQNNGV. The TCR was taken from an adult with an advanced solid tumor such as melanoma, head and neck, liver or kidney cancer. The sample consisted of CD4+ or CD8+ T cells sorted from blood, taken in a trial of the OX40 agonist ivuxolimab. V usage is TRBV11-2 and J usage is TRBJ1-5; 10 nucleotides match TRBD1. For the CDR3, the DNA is TGTGCCAGCAGCTTAGGAGGGACAGGGGCCCAGCCCCAGCATTTT. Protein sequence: CASSLGGTGAQPQHF. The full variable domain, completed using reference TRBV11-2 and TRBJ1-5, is EAGVAQSPRYKIIEKRQSVAFWCNPISGHATLYWYQQILGQGPKLLIQFQNNGVVDDSQLPKDRFSAERLKGVDSTLKIQPAKLEDSAVYLCASSLGGTGAQPQHFGDGTRLSIL.